The TCR beta chain described here comes from a study of T cells in localized non-small cell lung cancer. This CDR3 comprises 18 residues. Deletions cut 0 bases from V and 6 bases from J, with 20 bases between. From germline, CDR1 is MNHEY and CDR2 SMNVEV (reference sequence). Findings and limits, study-wide: Adjacent lung had a median 57 of the 100 largest tumor clones. Heterogeneity stays possible, as sequencing covered only one tumor region.

A word on this clone: What it binds is unknown.

Assay used: immunoSEQ multiplex PCR; TCRdb lists only in-frame clones, some missing. The table includes approximately 23,000 clones, approximately 87% detected once. This sample comprised PBMCs, obtained before any cancer treatment. The sequence derives from a man aged 40-75 years with stage II lung adenocarcinoma. V and J are TRBV27 and TRBJ1-4, with D possibly being TRBD1 (6 bases). The CDR3 nucleotides read TGTGCCAGCAGTTTATCCCCTCCTACAGGGCGTGGTGATGAAAAACTGTTTTTT. It yields the protein CASSLSPPTGRGDEKLFF.